These 4 T cell receptor beta chains came from one sample sequenced in a study of cytomegalovirus exposure and HLA in healthy donors. PCR used 60 Vbeta primers and 13 Jbeta primers. The protocol was immunoSEQ multiplex PCR, while the TCRdb copy is restricted to in-frame clones and leaves out a portion. The repertoire has some 160,000 clones, 70% to 80% of them found once; the top ten carry approximately 1.5%. Sequences were obtained from PBMCs. The receptor source for this set is a male donor in good health and CMV-seronegative.

V usage is TRBV6-1 and J usage is TRBJ2-5, with D possibly being TRBD2 (6 bases). This CDR3 region has 15 residues. Germline V gives CDR1 MNHNS, CDR2 SASEGT. Trimming cost V 2 bases and J 4 bases, with 14 bases left between them. CDR3 in DNA: TGTGCCAGCAGTGAATCTACTAGCTATATAGAGACCCAGTACTTC. As protein: CASSESTSYIETQYF.

This clone has only a few counts. The chain recombines TRBV6-6 with TRBJ2-7; TRBD1 matches 7 bases. V gave up 1 base and J gave up 6 bases; unmatched junction bases: 6. The length of the CDR3 is 14 residues. Germline V lookup: CDR1 MNHNY, CDR2 SVGAGI (reference sequence). This chain's CDR3 is CASSYLEGAGEQYF. CDR3 nucleotides: TGTGCCAGCAGTTACTTAGAGGGGGCGGGCGAGCAGTACTTC.

This sequence joins TRBV30 and TRBJ1-5, with 8 bases identical to TRBD1. The CDR3 runs to 13 residues. Germline V gives CDR1 GTSNPN, CDR2 SVGIG (reference sequence). V shed 3 bases and J 5 bases; nucleotides not matched to a gene: 3. The chain's CDR3 is CAWSRQGHQPQHF. The DNA of the CDR3 is TGTGCCTGGAGCCGACAGGGGCATCAGCCCCAGCATTTT.

This chain uses TRBV15 with TRBJ1-2; 9 nucleotides line up with TRBD1. Germline assignment: CDR1 LNHNV and CDR2 YYDKDF (reference sequence). The CDR3 covers 16 residues. The V and J ends lost 1 base and 4 bases, in that order; junction bases with no gene match: 7. The CDR3: CATSRGGTGSSYGYTF. The CDR3 DNA reads TGTGCCACCAGCAGAGGCGGGACAGGGTCGTCCTATGGCTACACCTTC.